This T cell receptor beta chain emerged from a study of CD4+ T cells in melanoma. The repertoire was sequenced with immunoSEQ multiplex PCR; TCRdb's copy has only in-frame clones and lacks some. The repertoire consists of 140,000 or so clones, with around 90% occurring once and the leading ten covering more than 1.5%. V lost 6 bases to trimming and J lost 0 bases, with 12 bases between them. CDR1 and CDR2 (germline): MNHEY, SVGAGI. This CDR3 region has 15 residues. Regarding the study as a whole: Reportedly, melanoma neoantigen-specific CD4+ T cells showed varied differentiation states. CD8+ T cell, macrophage and B cell function reportedly correlated with neoantigen-specific CD4+ T cells.

As for this clone: As yet, its antigen is unknown.

V and J are TRBV6-5 and TRBJ1-5; D uncertain. The source is a human donor with melanoma. The CDR3 spells CASSRTRNSNQPQHF. CDR3 DNA sequence: TGTGCCAGCAGCAGAACAAGGAATAGCAATCAGCCCCAGCATTTT.